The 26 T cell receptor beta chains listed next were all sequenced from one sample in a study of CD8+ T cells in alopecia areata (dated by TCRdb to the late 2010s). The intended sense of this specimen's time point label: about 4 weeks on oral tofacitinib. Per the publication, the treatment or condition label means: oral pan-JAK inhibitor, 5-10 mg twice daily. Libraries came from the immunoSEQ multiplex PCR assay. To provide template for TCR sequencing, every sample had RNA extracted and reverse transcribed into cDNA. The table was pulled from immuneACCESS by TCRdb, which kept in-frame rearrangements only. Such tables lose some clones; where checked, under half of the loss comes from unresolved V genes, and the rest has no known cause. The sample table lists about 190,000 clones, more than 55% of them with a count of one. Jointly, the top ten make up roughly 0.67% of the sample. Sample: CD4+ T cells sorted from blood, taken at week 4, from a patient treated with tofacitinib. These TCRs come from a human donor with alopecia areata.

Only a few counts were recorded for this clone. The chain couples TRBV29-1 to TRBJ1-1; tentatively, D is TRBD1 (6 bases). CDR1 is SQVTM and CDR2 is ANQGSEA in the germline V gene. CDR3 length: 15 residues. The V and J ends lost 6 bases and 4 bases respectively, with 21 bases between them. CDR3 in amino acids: CSVPGASGWVTEAFF. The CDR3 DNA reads TGCAGCGTCCCAGGGGCGTCGGGCTGGGTCACTGAAGCTTTCTTT. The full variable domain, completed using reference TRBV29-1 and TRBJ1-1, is SAVISQKPSRDICQRGTSLTIQCQVDSQVTMMFWYRQQPGQSLTLIATANQGSEATYESGFVIDKFPISRPNLTFSTLTVSNMSPEDSSIYLCSVPGASGWVTEAFFGQGTRLTVV.

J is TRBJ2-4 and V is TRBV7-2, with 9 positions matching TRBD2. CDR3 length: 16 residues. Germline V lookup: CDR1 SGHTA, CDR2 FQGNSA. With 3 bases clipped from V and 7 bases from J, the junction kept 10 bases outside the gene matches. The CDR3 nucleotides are TGTGCCAGCAGCTTCCAACTAGCGGGCCCCCTCAACATTCAGTACTTC. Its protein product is CASSFQLAGPLNIQYF.

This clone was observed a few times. CDR3 nucleotide sequence: TGTGCCTGGAGGACAAATTATATGAACACTGAAGCTTTCTTT. Protein sequence: CAWRTNYMNTEAFF. The chain recombines TRBV30 with TRBJ1-1; D is unclear. The CDR3 has 14 amino acids. The germline CDR1 and CDR2 sequences are GTSNPN and SVGIG (reference sequence). Trimming stripped 3 bases from V and 0 bases from J, with 11 bases between.

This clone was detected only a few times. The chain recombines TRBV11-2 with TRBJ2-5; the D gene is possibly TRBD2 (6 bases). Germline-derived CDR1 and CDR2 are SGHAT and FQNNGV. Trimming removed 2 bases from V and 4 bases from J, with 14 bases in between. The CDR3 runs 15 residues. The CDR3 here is CASSLRRGVAETQYF. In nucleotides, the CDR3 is TGTGCCAGCAGCTTACGGAGGGGAGTTGCAGAGACCCAGTACTTC.

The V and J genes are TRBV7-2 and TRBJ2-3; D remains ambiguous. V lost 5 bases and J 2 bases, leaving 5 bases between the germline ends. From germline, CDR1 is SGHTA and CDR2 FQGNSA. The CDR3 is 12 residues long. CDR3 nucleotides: TGTGCCAGCAGCGTTGACACAGATACGCAGTATTTT. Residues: CASSVDTDTQYF.

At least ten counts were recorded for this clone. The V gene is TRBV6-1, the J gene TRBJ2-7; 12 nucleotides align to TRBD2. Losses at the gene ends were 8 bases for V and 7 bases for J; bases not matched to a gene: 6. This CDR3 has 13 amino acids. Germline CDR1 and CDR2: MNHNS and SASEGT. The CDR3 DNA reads TGTGCCAGCCGACTAGCGGGAGCTCAGGAGCAGTACTTC. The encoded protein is CASRLAGAQEQYF.

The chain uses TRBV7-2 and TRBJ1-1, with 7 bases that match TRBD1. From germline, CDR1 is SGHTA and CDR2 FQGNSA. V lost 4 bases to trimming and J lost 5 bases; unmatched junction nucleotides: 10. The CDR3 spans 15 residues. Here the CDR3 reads CASSSQQGWETEAFF. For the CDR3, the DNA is TGTGCCAGCAGCTCGCAACAGGGGTGGGAAACTGAAGCTTTCTTT.

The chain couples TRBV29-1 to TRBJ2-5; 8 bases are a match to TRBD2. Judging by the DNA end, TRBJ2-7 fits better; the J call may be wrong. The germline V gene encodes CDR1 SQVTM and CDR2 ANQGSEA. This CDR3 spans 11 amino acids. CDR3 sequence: CSAGGSYEQYF. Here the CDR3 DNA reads TGCAGCGCGGGAGGGTCCTACGAGCAGTACTTC.

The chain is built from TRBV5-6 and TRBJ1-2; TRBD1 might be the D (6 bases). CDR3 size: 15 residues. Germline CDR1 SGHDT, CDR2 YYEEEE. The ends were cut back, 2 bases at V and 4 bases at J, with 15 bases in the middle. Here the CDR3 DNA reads TGTGCCAGCAGCTTCGGACAGACCCTTGTCTATGGCTACACCTTC. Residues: CASSFGQTLVYGYTF. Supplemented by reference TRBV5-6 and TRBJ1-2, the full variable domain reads DAGVTQSPTHLIKTRGQQVTLRCSPKSGHDTVSWYQQALGQGPQFIFQYYEEEERQRGNFPDRFSGHQFPNYSSELNVNALLLGDSALYLCASSFGQTLVYGYTFGSGTRLTVV.

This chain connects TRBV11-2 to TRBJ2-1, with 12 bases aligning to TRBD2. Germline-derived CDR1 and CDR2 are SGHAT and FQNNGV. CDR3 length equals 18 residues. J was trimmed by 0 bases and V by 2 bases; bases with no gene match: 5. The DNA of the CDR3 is TGTGCCAGCAGCTTAAGACTAGCGGGAGCCATCTCCTACAATGAGCAGTTCTTC. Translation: CASSLRLAGAISYNEQFF.

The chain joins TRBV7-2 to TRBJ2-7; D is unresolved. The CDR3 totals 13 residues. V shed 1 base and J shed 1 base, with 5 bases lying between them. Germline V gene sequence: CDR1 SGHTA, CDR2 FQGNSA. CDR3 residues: CASSLGRSYEQYF. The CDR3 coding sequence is TGTGCCAGCAGCTTAGGGAGATCCTACGAGCAGTACTTC. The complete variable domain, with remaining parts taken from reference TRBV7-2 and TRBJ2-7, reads GAGVSQSPSNKVTEKGKDVELRCDPISGHTALYWYRQSLGQGLEFLIYFQGNSAPDKSGLPSDRFSAERTGGSVSTLTIQRTQQEDSAVYLCASSLGRSYEQYFGPGTRLTVT.

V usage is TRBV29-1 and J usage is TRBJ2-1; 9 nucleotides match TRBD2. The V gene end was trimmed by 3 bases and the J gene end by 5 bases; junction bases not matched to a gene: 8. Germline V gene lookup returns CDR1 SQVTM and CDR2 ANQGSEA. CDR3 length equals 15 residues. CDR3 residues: CSVDGSGSINNEQFF. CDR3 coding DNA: TGCAGCGTTGACGGTAGCGGGAGTATAAACAATGAGCAGTTCTTC.

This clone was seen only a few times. The CDR3: CASSFRTSGRATGELFF. CDR3 in DNA: TGTGCCAGCAGTTTTAGGACTAGCGGGAGGGCCACCGGGGAGCTGTTTTTT. The J gene is TRBJ2-2, the V gene TRBV28, with 15 bases that match TRBD2. This CDR3 has 17 residues. Germline V gene data show CDR1 as MDHEN and CDR2 as SYDVKM. After removal of 3 bases from V and 4 bases from J, the junction contained 3 bases not matched to a gene.

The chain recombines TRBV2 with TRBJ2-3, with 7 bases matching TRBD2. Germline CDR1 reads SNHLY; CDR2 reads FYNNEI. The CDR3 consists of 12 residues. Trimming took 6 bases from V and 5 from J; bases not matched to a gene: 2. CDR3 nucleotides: TGTGCCAGCAGCGGGAGGAAAGATACGCAGTATTTT. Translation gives CASSGRKDTQYF.

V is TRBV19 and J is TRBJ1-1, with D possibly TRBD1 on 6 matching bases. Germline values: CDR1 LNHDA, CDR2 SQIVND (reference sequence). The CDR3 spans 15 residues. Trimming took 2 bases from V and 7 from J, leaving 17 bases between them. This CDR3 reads CASSITATGKNEAFF. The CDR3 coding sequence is TGTGCCAGTAGTATAACGGCAACAGGGAAGAATGAAGCTTTCTTT. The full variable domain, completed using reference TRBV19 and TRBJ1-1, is DGGITQSPKYLFRKEGQNVTLSCEQNLNHDAMYWYRQDPGQGLRLIYYSQIVNDFQKGDIAEGYSVSREKKESFPLTVTSAQKNPTAFYLCASSITATGKNEAFFGQGTRLTVV.

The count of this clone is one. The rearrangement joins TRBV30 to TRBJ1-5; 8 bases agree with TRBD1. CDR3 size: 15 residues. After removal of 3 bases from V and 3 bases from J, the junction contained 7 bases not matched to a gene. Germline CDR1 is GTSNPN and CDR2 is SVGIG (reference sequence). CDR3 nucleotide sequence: TGTGCCTGGAGATTGACAGGGGCTCACAATCAGCCCCAGCATTTT. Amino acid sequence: CAWRLTGAHNQPQHF.

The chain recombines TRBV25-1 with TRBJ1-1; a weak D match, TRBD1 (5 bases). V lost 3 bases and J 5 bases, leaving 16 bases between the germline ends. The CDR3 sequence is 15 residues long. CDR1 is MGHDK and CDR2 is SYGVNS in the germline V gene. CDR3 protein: CASSDRGQGTTEAFF. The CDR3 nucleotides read TGTGCCAGCAGTGATCGAGGGCAGGGCACGACTGAAGCTTTCTTT.

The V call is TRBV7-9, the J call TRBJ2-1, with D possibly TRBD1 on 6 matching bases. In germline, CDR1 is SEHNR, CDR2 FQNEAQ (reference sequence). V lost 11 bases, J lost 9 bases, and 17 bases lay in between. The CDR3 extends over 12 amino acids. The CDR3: CAPPPRGGEQFF. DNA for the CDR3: TGTGCCCCTCCCCCCAGGGGCGGTGAGCAGTTCTTC.

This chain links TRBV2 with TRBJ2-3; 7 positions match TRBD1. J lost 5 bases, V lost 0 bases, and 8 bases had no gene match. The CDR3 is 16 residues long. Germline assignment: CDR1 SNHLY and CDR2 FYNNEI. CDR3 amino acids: CASSEAQGVLGDTQYF. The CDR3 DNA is TGTGCCAGCAGTGAAGCCCAGGGGGTTTTGGGAGATACGCAGTATTTT. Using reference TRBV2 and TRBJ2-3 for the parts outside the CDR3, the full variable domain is EPEVTQTPSHQVTQMGQEVILRCVPISNHLYFYWYRQILGQKVEFLVSFYNNEISEKSEIFDDQFSVERPDGSNFTLKIRSTKLEDSAMYFCASSEAQGVLGDTQYFGPGTRLTVL.

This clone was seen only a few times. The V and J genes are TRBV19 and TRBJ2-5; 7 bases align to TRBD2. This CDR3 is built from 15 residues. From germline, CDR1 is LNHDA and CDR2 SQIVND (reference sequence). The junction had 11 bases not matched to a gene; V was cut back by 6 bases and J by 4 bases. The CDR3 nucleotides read TGTGCCAGTAGGAGACTAGCCAACCAGGGAGAGACCCAGTACTTC. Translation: CASRRLANQGETQYF.

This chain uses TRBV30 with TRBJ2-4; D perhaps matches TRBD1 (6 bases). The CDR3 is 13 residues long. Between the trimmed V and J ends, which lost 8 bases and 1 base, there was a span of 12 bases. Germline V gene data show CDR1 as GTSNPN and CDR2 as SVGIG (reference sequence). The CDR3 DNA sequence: TGTGCCACGGGCCAGGGGGCCAAAAACATTCAGTACTTC. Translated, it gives CATGQGAKNIQYF.

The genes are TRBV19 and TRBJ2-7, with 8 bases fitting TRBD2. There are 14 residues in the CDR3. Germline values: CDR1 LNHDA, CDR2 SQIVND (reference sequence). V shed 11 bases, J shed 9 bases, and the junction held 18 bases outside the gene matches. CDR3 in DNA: TGTGCCTCCGGGGGGGGACGCGGGGTCGGCGCGCAGTACTTC. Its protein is CASGGGRGVGAQYF.

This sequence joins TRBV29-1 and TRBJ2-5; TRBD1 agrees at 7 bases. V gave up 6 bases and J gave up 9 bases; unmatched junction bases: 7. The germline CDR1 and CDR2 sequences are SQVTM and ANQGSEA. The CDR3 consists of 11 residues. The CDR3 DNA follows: TGCAGCGTCGGGGACAGACGGGCCCAGTACTTC. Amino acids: CSVGDRRAQYF.

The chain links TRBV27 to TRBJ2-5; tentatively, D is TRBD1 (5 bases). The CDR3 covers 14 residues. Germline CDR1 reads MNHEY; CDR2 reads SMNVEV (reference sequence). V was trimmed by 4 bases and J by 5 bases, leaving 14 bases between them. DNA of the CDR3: TGTGCCAGCAGTTCTCTGGGGCGACGGGAGACCCAGTACTTC. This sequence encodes CASSSLGRRETQYF.

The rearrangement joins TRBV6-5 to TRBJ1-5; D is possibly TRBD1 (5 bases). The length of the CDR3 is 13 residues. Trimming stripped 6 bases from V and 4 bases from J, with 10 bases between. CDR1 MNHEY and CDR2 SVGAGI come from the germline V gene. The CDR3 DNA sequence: TGTGCCAGCAGCTGGGGGGTAAATCAGCCCCAGCATTTT. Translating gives CASSWGVNQPQHF.

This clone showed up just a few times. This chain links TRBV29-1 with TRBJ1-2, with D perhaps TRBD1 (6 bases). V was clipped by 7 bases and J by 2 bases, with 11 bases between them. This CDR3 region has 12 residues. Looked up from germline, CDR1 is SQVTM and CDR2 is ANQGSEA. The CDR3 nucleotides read TGCAGCGCCAAGGACAGAAACTATGGCTACACCTTC. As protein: CSAKDRNYGYTF. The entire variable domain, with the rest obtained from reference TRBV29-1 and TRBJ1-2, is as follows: SAVISQKPSRDICQRGTSLTIQCQVDSQVTMMFWYRQQPGQSLTLIATANQGSEATYESGFVIDKFPISRPNLTFSTLTVSNMSPEDSSIYLCSAKDRNYGYTFGSGTRLTVV.